The 12 T cell receptor beta chains given below trace back to one sample, sequenced in a study of tumor-infiltrating lymphocytes in primary liver carcinoma. Making TCR beta cDNA involved approximately 0.5 ug total RNA and a constant-region primer. Three nested multiplex PCR rounds, a slightly modified ARM-PCR, produced the libraries for TCR beta. PCR rounds one and two used TRBV1-TRBV30 forward primers with a C-beta reverse primer for roughly 10 cycles each. TCRdb fed the multiplex PCR reads into MiXCR, producing one record per CDR3 protein. Altogether 320,000 or so distinct CDR3 sequences are present, more than 55% being singletons, with the ten largest covering more than 8.5%. For blood RNA, unsorted whole blood served as the source, and germline DNA was extracted too. Sequences were obtained from peripheral blood. These receptors came from a middle-aged man with primary liver carcinoma and hepatitis B virus infection.

This clonotype has only a few counts. A much larger clone is a single base away; this may be a read error. This chain uses TRBV11-1 with TRBJ1-2, with D perhaps matching TRBD1 (5 bases). CDR3 length equals 13 residues. CDR1 and CDR2 (germline): SGHAT, FQDESV (reference sequence). This chain's CDR3 is CASSAGLNYGYIF. The DNA of the CDR3 is TGTGCCAGCAGCGCGGGACTCAACTATGGCTACATCTTC.

In the case of this clonotype: One junction end disagrees with the germline gene, perhaps due to a read error. The rearrangement uses TRBV12-3 or TRBV12-4 and TRBJ2-7, with TRBD2 matching 13 bases. CDR3 size: 16 residues. The CDR3 sequence is CASSGTSGDNSYELYF. The CDR3 DNA is TGTGCCAGCAGTGGGACTAGCGGGGATAATTCCTACGAGCTGTACTTC.

On this clonotype: The conserved closing phenylalanine or tryptophan is absent in this CDR3, likely reflecting a read error. This chain connects TRBV11-2 to TRBJ2-7; tentative D call: TRBD2 (6 bases). Trimming pared 8 bases from V and 5 bases from J, leaving 16 bases between. CDR3 size: 13 residues. Germline values: CDR1 SGHAT, CDR2 FQNNGV. Here the CDR3 DNA reads TGTGCCAGCGGCGGAAGCGGGTGGAACGAGCAGTACATC. It is translated as CASGGSGWNEQYI.

The V call is TRBV5-6, the J call TRBJ2-1; D remains ambiguous. CDR3 size: 13 residues. Trimming removed 2 bases at V and 4 bases at J, with 7 bases between. Looked up from germline, CDR1 is SGHDT and CDR2 is YYEEEE. The CDR3 spells CASSFGHYNEQFF. CDR3 in DNA: TGTGCCAGCAGCTTCGGCCATTACAATGAGCAGTTCTTC.

The J gene is TRBJ2-3, the V gene TRBV7-9; 8 nucleotides agree with TRBD1. CDR1 is SEHNR, CDR2 FQNEAQ, per germline (reference sequence). Trimming took 7 bases from V and 4 from J; bases not matched to a gene: 7. The CDR3 extends over 14 amino acids. The CDR3 DNA reads as TGTGCCAGCAACCCCCGACAGGGGTCAGATACGCAGTATTTT. Translation gives CASNPRQGSDTQYF.

For this clonotype: Being one base from a much bigger clone, this may be a read error. This chain links TRBV6-6 with TRBJ2-5; weak D call: TRBD2 (5 bases). The germline gives CDR1 MNHNY, CDR2 SVGAGI (reference sequence). The CDR3 loop spans 14 amino acids. V lost 5 bases and J lost 3, with 13 bases in between. In DNA form, the CDR3 reads TGTGCCAGCAGTCTGCCGGGGTGGGAAGAGACCCAGTACTTC. This codes for CASSLPGWEETQYF.

As concerns this clonotype: As the CDR3 is not closed by the conserved phenylalanine or tryptophan, this likely results from a read error. The chain uses TRBV7-9 and TRBJ2-5; no clear D. The CDR3 contains 14 residues. CDR1 SEHNR and CDR2 FQNEAQ come from the germline V gene (reference sequence). The germline V and J ends were trimmed by 6 bases and 5 bases, with 16 bases remaining between them. CDR3 protein: CASRADLSYETQYY. The CDR3 DNA follows: TGTGCCAGCAGGGCCGATCTTAGTTACGAGACCCAGTACTAC.

The J gene is TRBJ2-2, the V gene TRBV7-9; 9 nucleotides agree with TRBD1. After removal of 5 bases from V and 3 bases from J, the junction contained 7 bases not matched to a gene. This CDR3 has 16 amino acids. Per the germline V gene, CDR1 is SEHNR and CDR2 is FQNEAQ (reference sequence). In DNA form, the CDR3 reads TGTGCCAGCAGCGACGACAGGGGGGTTTACACCGGGGAGCTGTTTTTT. It encodes CASSDDRGVYTGELFF. The full variable domain, rest sourced from reference TRBV7-9 and TRBJ2-2, is DTGVSQNPRHKITKRGQNVTFRCDPISEHNRLYWYRQTLGQGPEFLTYFQNEAQLEKSRLLSDRFSAERPKGSFSTLEIQRTEQGDSAMYLCASSDDRGVYTGELFFGEGSRLTVL.

Comments on this clonotype: This may arise from a read error, as a much more abundant clone is one base away. The chain couples TRBV12-3 or TRBV12-4 to TRBJ2-7, with TRBD1 matching over 7 bases. The CDR3 totals 14 residues. The CDR3 coding sequence is TGTGCCAGCAGTTTAGAGGGCCAGGGGGACGACCAGTACTTC. Translation: CASSLEGQGDDQYF.

This clonotype showed up just a few times. This chain connects TRBV6-2 or TRBV6-3 to TRBJ2-1; D unclear. Germline CDR1 and CDR2: MNHEY and SVGEGT. This CDR3 has 16 residues. V was shortened by 0 bases and J by 5 bases, with 14 bases between the two germline ends. CDR3 region: CASSYSSTIHNNEQFF. The CDR3 region has the DNA TGTGCCAGCAGTTACTCGAGCACAATTCATAACAATGAGCAGTTCTTC.

Concerning this clonotype itself: Possible read error: a much larger clone is one base away. This chain joins TRBV6-1 and TRBJ2-7; TRBD2 matches at 10 bases. The CDR3 is made up of 16 amino acids. Trimming removed 3 bases from V and 9 bases from J; junction bases left unmatched: 14. The germline V gene encodes CDR1 MNHNS and CDR2 SASEGT. The CDR3 spells CASSERAGGPVHGQYF. The CDR3 region has the DNA TGTGCCAGCAGTGAGCGAGCGGGAGGGCCGGTCCACGGGCAGTACTTC.

This clonotype was picked up many times. The rearrangement uses TRBV6-5 and TRBJ2-1, with 7 bases fitting TRBD2. Losses at the gene ends were 8 bases for V and 3 bases for J; bases not matched to a gene: 13. Germline loops: CDR1 MNHEY, CDR2 SVGAGI. The CDR3 extends over 16 amino acids. The CDR3 loop reads CASRRGGSVLYNEQFF. Here the CDR3 DNA reads TGTGCCAGCCGCCGCGGCGGGAGCGTACTCTACAATGAGCAGTTCTTC.